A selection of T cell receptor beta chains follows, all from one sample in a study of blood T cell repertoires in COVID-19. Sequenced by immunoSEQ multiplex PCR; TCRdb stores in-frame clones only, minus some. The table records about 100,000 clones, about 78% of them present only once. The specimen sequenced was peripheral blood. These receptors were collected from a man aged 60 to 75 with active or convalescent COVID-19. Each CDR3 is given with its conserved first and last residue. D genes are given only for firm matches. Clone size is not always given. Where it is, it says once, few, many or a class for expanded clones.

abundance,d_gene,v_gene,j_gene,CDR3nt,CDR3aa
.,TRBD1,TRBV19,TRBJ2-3,TGTGCCAGTAGTATAAAGTTTCAGGGGGCATGGAATACGCAGTATTTT,CASSIKFQGAWNTQYF
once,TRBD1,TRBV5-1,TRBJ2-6,TGCGCCAGCAGCTCCCAGGGGGAAAAGGCCAACGTCCTGACTTTC,CASSSQGEKANVLTF
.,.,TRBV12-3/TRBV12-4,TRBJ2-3,TGTGCCAGCAGTTTGGGAGCGGGTTCGCAGTATTTT,CASSLGAGSQYF
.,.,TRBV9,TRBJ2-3,TGTGCCAGCAGCGTAGGCGGCCTAACAGATACGCAGTATTTT,CASSVGGLTDTQYF
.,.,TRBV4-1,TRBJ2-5,TGCGCCAGCAGCCAACGTAGAGAGACCCAGTACTTC,CASSQRRETQYF
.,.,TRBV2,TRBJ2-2,TGTGCCAGCAGTCGGGGTGGTAACGGGGAGCTGTTTTTT,CASSRGGNGELFF
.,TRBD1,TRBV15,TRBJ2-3,TGTGCCACCAGCAGAGCTGGGACAGGGGAAGGAGATACGCAGTATTTT,CATSRAGTGEGDTQYF
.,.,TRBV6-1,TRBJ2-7,TGTGCCAGCAGTGAAATGGGGGGAGAGCAGTACTTC,CASSEMGGEQYF
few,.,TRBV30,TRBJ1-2,TGTGCCTGGAGTGTATCTGACACGTCCGGCTACACCTTC,CAWSVSDTSGYTF
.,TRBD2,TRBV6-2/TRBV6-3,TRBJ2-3,TGTGCCAGCAGTTACCTTGGCGGGAGGGGCACAGATACGCAGTATTTT,CASSYLGGRGTDTQYF
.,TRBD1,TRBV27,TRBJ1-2,TGTGCCAGCAGTGTGAACAGGGGGCAAGGAGGCTACACCTTC,CASSVNRGQGGYTF
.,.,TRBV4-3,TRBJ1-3,TGCGCCAGCAGCCAAGATAGGGGGATGCCCCGGAACACCATATATTTT,CASSQDRGMPRNTIYF
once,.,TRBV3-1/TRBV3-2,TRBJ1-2,TGTGCCAGCAGCCCCCAGGCAGGGAACTATGGCTACACCTTC,CASSPQAGNYGYTF
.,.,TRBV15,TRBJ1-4,TGTGCCACCTCCTCCGGACTAGTGGCGAATGAAAAACTGTTTTTT,CATSSGLVANEKLFF
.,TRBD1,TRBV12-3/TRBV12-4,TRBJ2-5,TGTGCCAGCACCGACAGGGGGGAGACCCAGTACTTC,CASTDRGETQYF
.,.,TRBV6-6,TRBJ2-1,TGTGCCAGCAGTTACGGTGGACAGTACAATGAGCAGTTCTTC,CASSYGGQYNEQFF
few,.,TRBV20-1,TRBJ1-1,TGCAGTGCGAGAAGGGGGAATCGGGCTTTCTTT,CSARRGNRAFF
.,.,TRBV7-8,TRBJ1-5,TGTGCCAGCAGCTTCCCAGGGGGCAATCAGCCCCAGCATTTT,CASSFPGGNQPQHF